This TCR beta chain stems from a study of T cells after yellow fever vaccination. This clonotype was seen repeatedly, ten times or more. The CDR3 covers 16 residues. The J segment lost 7 bases and the V segment lost 1 base, leaving 10 bases of the junction unmatched. CDR1 SGHVS and CDR2 FQNEAQ come from the germline V gene. TCRdb ran MiXCR on the 5' RACE reads and lists one entry per CDR3 protein. The sample holds tens of thousands of distinct CDR3 sequences; 6% to 7.5% are singletons and the top ten take 36%. The chain links TRBV7-8 to TRBJ2-1; 7 bases line up with TRBD1. The sequence came from a man aged 30 to 45 who received the YFV17D yellow fever vaccine. The material was CD8+ T cells sorted from PBMCs, obtained 15 days after the yellow fever booster vaccination. As DNA, the CDR3 is TGTGCCAGCAGCTTAGACATCCGGGACAGTAAGAATGAGCAGTTCTTC. It translates to CASSLDIRDSKNEQFF. Looking up the rest from reference TRBV7-8 and TRBJ2-1 gives the full variable domain: GAGVSQSPRYKVAKRGQDVALRCDPISGHVSLFWYQQALGQGPEFLTYFQNEAQLDKSGLPSDRFFAERPEGSVSTLKIQRTQQEDSAVYLCASSLDIRDSKNEQFFGPGTRLTVL.